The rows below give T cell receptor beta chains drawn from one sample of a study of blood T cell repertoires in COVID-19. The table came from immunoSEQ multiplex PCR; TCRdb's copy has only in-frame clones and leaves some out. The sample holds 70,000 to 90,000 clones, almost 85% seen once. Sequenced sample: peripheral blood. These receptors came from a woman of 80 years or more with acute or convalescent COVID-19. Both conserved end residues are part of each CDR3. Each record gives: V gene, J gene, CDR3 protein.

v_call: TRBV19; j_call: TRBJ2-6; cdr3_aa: CASSTQRSGANVLTF
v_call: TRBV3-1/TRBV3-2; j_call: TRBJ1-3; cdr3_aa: CASSLRSGKSGNTIYF
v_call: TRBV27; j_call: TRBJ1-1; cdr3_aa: CASRSLGANTEAFF
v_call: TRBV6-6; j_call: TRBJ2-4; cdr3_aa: CASSYLQGNAVQYF
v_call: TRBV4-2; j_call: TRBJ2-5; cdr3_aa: CASSQVGQGGGGETQYF
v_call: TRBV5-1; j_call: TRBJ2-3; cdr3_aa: CASKGDGDTQYF
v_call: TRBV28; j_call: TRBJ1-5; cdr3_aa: CASTPRRLGNQPQHF
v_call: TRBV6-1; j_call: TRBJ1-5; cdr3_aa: CASSEQANQPQHF
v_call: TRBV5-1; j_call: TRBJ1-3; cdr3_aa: CASSLVGGTSGNTIYF
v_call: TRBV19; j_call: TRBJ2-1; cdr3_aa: CASRTSSSPANEQFF
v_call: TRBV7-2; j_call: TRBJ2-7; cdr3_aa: CASSLAEGSYEQYF
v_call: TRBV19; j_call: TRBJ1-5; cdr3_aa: CASRTGSNQPQHF
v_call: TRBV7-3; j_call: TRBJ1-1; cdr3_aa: CASSLGQGMSAFF
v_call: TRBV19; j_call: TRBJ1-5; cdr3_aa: CASSIKGRYQPQHF
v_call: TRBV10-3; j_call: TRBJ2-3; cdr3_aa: CAATSGTYGTDTQYF
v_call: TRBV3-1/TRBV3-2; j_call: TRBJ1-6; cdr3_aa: CASRGGPSPLHF
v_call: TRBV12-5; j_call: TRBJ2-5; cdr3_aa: CASGLGRPGLETQYF
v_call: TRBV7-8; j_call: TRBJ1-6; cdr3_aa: CASSSTGDRNYNSPLHF
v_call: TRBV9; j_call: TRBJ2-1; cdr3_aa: CASSVSGGAIDNEQFF
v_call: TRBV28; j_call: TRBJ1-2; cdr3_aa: CASSIRVVGYGYTF
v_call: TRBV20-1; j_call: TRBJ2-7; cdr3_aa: CSASRGLSGAYEQYF
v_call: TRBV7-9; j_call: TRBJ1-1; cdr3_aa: CASSPPGHTNTEAFF